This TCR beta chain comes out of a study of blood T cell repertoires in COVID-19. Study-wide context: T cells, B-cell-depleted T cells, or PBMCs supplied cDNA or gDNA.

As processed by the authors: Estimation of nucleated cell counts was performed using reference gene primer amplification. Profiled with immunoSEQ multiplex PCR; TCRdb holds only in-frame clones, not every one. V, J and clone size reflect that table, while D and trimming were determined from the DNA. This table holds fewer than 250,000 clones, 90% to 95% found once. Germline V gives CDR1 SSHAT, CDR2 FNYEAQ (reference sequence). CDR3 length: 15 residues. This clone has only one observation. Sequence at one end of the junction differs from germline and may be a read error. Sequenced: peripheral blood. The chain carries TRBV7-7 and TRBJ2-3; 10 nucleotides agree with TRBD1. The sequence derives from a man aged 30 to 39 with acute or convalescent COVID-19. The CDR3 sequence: CASSSGGTGEDTQYF. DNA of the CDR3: TGTGCTAGCAGCTCAGGAGGGACAGGGGAAGATACGCAGTATTTT.